Below, 5 T cell receptor beta chains from the same sample are listed, as sequenced in a study of blood T cell repertoires in COVID-19. Profiled with immunoSEQ multiplex PCR; TCRdb holds only in-frame clones, not every one. Of approximately 310,000 clones in the sample, approximately 91% were seen once. Sequencing was done on a sample of PBMCs or T cells enriched from blood (not recorded which). These receptors were taken from a man aged 60-69 years who had recovered from COVID-19.

The V gene is TRBV20-1, the J gene TRBJ1-5; no firm D call. Germline V gene data show CDR1 as DFQATT and CDR2 as SNEGSKA (reference sequence). V lost 3 bases, J lost 1 base, and 10 bases lay in between. This CDR3 is 14 amino acids long. In DNA, the CDR3 is TGCAGTGCTAGTGCGGGGAGAAGCAATCAGCCCCAGCATTTT. Residues: CSASAGRSNQPQHF.

J is TRBJ2-1 and V is TRBV7-9, with 9 bases lining up with TRBD2. This CDR3 contains 17 residues. V shed 5 bases and J 3 bases; nucleotides not matched to a gene: 11. The germline gives CDR1 SEHNR, CDR2 FQNEAQ (reference sequence). CDR3 residues: CASSPRRLAGFYNEQFF. In DNA form, the CDR3 reads TGTGCCAGCAGCCCCCGGCGGCTAGCGGGATTCTACAATGAGCAGTTCTTC.

The V gene is TRBV7-3, the J gene TRBJ2-3; no clear D gene. Germline CDR1 SGHTA, CDR2 FQGTGA. The CDR3 consists of 13 residues. The germline V and J ends were trimmed by 0 bases and 4 bases, with 5 bases remaining between them. The CDR3 DNA follows: TGTGCCAGCAGCTTAACCCTCTCAGATACGCAGTATTTT. Translating gives CASSLTLSDTQYF.

This chain uses TRBV19 with TRBJ2-2; D is ambiguous. V lost 5 bases to trimming and J lost 0 bases, with 16 bases between them. From germline, CDR1 is LNHDA and CDR2 SQIVND (reference sequence). The CDR3 extends over 17 amino acids. The CDR3: CASSRNYQRSNTGELFF. CDR3 nucleotide sequence: TGTGCCAGTAGTCGTAACTACCAAAGATCGAACACCGGGGAGCTGTTTTTT. The full variable domain, with the rest looked up from reference TRBV19 and TRBJ2-2, is DGGITQSPKYLFRKEGQNVTLSCEQNLNHDAMYWYRQDPGQGLRLIYYSQIVNDFQKGDIAEGYSVSREKKESFPLTVTSAQKNPTAFYLCASSRNYQRSNTGELFFGEGSRLTVL.

The rearrangement uses TRBV24-1 and TRBJ2-1; a weak D match, TRBD1 (5 bases). The germline V gene encodes CDR1 KGHDR and CDR2 SFDVKD. Trimming removed 5 bases from V and 5 bases from J, with 9 bases in between. CDR3 length equals 13 residues. DNA for the CDR3: TGTGCCACCAGTGCCGTGACAGACAATGAGCAGTTCTTC. Translated: CATSAVTDNEQFF.